The clone carrying this T cell receptor beta chain has ten or more counts. The antigen remains unidentified. The stable label applied to hyperthyroidism with no ophthalmopathy within 18 months of follow-up. Certain patients were not enrolled. These were patients with other autoimmune diseases, uncontrolled infections, pregnancy or lactation. After removal of 4 bases from V and 4 bases from J, the junction contained 14 bases not matched to a gene. The CDR3 spans 17 residues. CDR1 is SGHTA, CDR2 FQGNSA, per germline. This sample is drawn from a study of Graves' ophthalmopathy and Graves' hyperthyroidism. Findings of the study overall: Discrimination between ophthalmopathy and stable hyperthyroidism by a 13-signature model showed approximately 89% sensitivity and almost 83% specificity. Blood repertoires reportedly contained most expanded thyroid clonotypes above 0.001 frequency.

RNA transcripts were the template, and TCR beta CDR3 regions were amplified from them. RT-PCR with HTBI primers came first, then second-round multiplex PCR. TCRdb reanalysed the multiplex PCR reads using MiXCR and keeps one entry per CDR3 protein. In the table there are hundreds of thousands of distinct CDR3 sequences, 22% of which are singletons. This chain connects TRBV7-2 to TRBJ2-5; TRBD1 matches 8 bases. This receptor was taken from a woman under 30 with stable Graves' hyperthyroidism. Some clones in this sample may be carry-over from other donors' samples. Sequenced material: peripheral blood. The CDR3 region has the DNA TGTGCCAGCAGCTCACACGGGAGACAGGGGCACCGAGAGACCCAGTACTTC. Translation gives CASSSHGRQGHRETQYF.